Sequencing of this T cell receptor (beta chain) was carried out in a study of regulatory T cells in long-lasting Graves disease. Sequencing libraries for TCR beta were prepared with iRepertoire HTBI primers and Arm-PCR of CDR3 regions. TCRdb used MiXCR to reprocess the multiplex PCR reads, holding one entry per CDR3 protein. The data contain 650,000 to 850,000 distinct CDR3 sequences, 25% to 30% of them seen just once; the ten biggest clones take up about two fifths. This clonotype has ten or more counts. The CDR3 is made up of 15 amino acids. J was trimmed by 3 bases and V by 6 bases; bases with no gene match: 6. Germline lookup yields CDR1 SNHLY and CDR2 FYNNEI. Time point given: persistent/refractory GD, antithyroid drugs over 5 years with positive TRAb. The TCR library was made from RNA that had been extracted from PBMCs in TRIzol.

This clonotype originated in a female donor with Graves disease. Sequences were derived from peripheral blood mononuclear cells (PBMCs), sampled when the disease was refractory, from a patient treated with antithyroid drugs. J is TRBJ1-4 and V is TRBV2, with 8 bases fitting TRBD1. The CDR3 DNA sequence: TGTGCCAGCAGCCGGACAGGGTACGCTAATGAAAAACTGTTTTTT. Residues: CASSRTGYANEKLFF.